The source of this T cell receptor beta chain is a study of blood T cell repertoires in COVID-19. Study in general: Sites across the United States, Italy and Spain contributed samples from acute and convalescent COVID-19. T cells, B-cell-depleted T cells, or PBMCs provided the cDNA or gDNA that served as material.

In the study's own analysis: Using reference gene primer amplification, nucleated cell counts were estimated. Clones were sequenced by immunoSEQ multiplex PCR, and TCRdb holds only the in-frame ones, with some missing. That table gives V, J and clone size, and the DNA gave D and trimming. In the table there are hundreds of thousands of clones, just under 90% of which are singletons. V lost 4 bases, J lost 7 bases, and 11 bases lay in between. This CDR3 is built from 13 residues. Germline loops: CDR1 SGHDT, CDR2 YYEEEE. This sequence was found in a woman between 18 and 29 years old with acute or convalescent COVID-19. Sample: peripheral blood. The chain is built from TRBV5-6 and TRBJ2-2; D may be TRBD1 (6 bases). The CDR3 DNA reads TGTGCCAGCAGCCGGACAGAGGGCGGGGAGCTGTTTTTT. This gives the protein CASSRTEGGELFF. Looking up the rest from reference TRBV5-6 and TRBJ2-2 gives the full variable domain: DAGVTQSPTHLIKTRGQQVTLRCSPKSGHDTVSWYQQALGQGPQFIFQYYEEEERQRGNFPDRFSGHQFPNYSSELNVNALLLGDSALYLCASSRTEGGELFFGEGSRLTVL.